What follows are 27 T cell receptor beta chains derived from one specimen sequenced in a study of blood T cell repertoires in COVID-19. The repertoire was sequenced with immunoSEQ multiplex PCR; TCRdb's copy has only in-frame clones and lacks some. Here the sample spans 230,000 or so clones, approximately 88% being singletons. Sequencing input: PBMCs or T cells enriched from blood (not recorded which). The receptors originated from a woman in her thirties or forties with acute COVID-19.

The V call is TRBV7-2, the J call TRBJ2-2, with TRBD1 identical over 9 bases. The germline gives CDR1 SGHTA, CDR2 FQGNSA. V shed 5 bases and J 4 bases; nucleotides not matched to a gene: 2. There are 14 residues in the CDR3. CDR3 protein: CASSPQGATGELFF. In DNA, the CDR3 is TGTGCCAGCAGCCCACAGGGGGCCACCGGGGAGCTGTTTTTT. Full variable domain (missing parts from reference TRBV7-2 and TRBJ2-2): GAGVSQSPSNKVTEKGKDVELRCDPISGHTALYWYRQSLGQGLEFLIYFQGNSAPDKSGLPSDRFSAERTGGSVSTLTIQRTQQEDSAVYLCASSPQGATGELFFGEGSRLTVL.

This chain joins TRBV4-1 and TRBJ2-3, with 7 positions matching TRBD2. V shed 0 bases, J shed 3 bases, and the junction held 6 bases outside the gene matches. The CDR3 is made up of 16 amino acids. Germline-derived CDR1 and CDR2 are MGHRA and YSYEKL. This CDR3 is CASSQDRGSGTDTQYF. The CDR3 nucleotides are TGCGCCAGCAGCCAAGATAGGGGTAGCGGGACAGATACGCAGTATTTT.

Written as DNA, the CDR3 is TGCGCCAGCAGTCAGACTAGCGGTGGGGACGGGGAGCTGTTTTTT. The encoded protein is CASSQTSGGDGELFF. The chain has TRBV10-1 and TRBJ2-2, with 9 nucleotides matching TRBD2. The ends lost 5 bases at V and 7 bases at J; junction bases unmatched: 8. Germline CDR1 and CDR2: WNHNN and SYGVQD (reference sequence). This CDR3 is built from 15 residues.

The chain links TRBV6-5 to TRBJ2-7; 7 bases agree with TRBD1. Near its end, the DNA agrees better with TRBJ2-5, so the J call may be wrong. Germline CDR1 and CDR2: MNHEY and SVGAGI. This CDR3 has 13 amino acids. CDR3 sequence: CASRQGRSETQYF. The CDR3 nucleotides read TGTGCCAGCAGACAGGGGAGATCAGAGACCCAGTACTTC.

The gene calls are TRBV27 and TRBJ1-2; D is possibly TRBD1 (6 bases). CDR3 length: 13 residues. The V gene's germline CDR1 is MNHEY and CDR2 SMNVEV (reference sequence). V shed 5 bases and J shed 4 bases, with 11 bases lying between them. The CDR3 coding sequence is TGTGCCAGCAGTCCCTCGGACAGCTATGGCTACACCTTC. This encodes CASSPSDSYGYTF.

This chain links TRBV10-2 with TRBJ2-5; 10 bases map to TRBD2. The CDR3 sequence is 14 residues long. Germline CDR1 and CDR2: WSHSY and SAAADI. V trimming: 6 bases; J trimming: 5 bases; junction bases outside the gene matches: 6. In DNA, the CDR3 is TGCGCCAGCAGGGTCATGACTAGCGGGGAGACCCAGTACTTC. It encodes CASRVMTSGETQYF.

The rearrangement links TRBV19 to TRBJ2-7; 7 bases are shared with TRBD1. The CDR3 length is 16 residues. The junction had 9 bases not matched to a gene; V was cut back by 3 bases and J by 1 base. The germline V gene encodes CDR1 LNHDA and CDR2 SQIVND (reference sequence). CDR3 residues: CASSILRGQASYEQYF. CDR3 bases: TGTGCCAGTAGTATTTTGCGAGGACAGGCGTCCTACGAGCAGTACTTC.

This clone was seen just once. The CDR3 sequence: CASSQAAQGSGANVLTF. The CDR3 nucleotides read TGTGCCAGCAGCCAAGCGGCTCAGGGGTCTGGGGCCAACGTCCTGACTTTC. The chain combines TRBV4-2 with TRBJ2-6; the D gene is possibly TRBD1 (6 bases). V was clipped by 1 base and J by 1 base, with 11 bases between them. Germline values: CDR1 LGHNA, CDR2 YNFKEQ. The CDR3 sequence is 17 residues long.

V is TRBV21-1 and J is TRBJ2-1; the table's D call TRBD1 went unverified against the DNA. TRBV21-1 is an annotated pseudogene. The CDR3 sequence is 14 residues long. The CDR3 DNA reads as TGTGCCAGCAGCGGCCGGGACACCTACAATGAGCAGTTCTTC. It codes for CASSGRDTYNEQFF.

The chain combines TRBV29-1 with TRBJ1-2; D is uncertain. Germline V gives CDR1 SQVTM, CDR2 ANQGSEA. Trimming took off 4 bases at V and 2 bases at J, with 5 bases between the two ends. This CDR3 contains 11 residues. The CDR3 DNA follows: TGCAGCGTTGTATCGAACTATGGCTACACCTTC. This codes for CSVVSNYGYTF.

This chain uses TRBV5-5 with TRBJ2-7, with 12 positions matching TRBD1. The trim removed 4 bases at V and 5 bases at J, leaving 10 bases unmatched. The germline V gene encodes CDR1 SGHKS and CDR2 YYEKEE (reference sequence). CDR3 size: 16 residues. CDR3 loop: CASSPVPGQGADEQYV. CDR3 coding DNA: TGTGCCAGCAGCCCTGTCCCGGGACAGGGGGCGGACGAGCAGTACGTC.

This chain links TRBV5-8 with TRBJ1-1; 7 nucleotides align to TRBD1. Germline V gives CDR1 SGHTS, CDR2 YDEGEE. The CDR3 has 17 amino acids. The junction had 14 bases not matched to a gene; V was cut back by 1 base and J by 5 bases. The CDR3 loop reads CASSLSWGQSTRTEAFF. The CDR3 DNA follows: TGTGCCAGCAGCTTGTCGTGGGGACAGAGTACACGTACTGAAGCTTTCTTT.

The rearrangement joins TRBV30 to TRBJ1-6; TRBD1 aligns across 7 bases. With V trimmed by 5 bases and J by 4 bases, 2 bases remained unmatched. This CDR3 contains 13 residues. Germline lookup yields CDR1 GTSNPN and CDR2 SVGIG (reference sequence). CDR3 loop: CAWGDSYNSPLHF. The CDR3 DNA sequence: TGTGCCTGGGGGGACAGTTATAATTCACCCCTCCACTTT.

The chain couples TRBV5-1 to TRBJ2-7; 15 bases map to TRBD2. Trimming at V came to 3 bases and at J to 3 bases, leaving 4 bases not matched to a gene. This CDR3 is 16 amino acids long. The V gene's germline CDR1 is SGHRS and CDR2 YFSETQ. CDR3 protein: CASSSGLAGGFYEQYV. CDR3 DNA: TGCGCCAGCAGCTCTGGACTAGCGGGAGGGTTCTACGAGCAGTACGTC.

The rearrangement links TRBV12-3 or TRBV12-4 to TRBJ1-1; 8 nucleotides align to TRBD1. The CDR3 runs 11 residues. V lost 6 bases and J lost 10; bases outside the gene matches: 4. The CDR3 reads CASSNRGRAFF. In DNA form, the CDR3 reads TGTGCCAGCAGCAACAGGGGGAGAGCTTTCTTT.

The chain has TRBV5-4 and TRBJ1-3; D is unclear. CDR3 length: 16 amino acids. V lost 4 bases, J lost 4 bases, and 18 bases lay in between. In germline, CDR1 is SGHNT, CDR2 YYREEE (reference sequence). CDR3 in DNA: TGTGCCAGCAGCCGAGGTTCAGAGACTCGCGGAAACACCATATATTTT. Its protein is CASSRGSETRGNTIYF. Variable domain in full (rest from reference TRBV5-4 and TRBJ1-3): ETGVTQSPTHLIKTRGQQVTLRCSSQSGHNTVSWYQQALGQGPQFIFQYYREEENGRGNFPPRFSGLQFPNYSSELNVNALELDDSALYLCASSRGSETRGNTIYFGEGSWLTVV.

DNA of the CDR3: TGTGCCACCAGCCGAGCGGGAGTAACGTTGAATGAGCAGTTCTTC. Translating gives CATSRAGVTLNEQFF. This sequence joins TRBV15 and TRBJ2-1; 8 bases are a match to TRBD2. The CDR3 contains 15 residues. The V gene end was trimmed by 5 bases and the J gene end by 7 bases; junction bases not matched to a gene: 10. CDR1 is LNHNV, CDR2 YYDKDF, per germline (reference sequence). Combining the CDR3 with reference TRBV15 and TRBJ2-1 gives the whole variable domain DAMVIQNPRYQVTQFGKPVTLSCSQTLNHNVMYWYQQKSSQAPKLLFHYYDKDFNNEADTPDNFQSRRPNTSFCFLDIRSPGLGDTAMYLCATSRAGVTLNEQFFGPGTRLTVL.

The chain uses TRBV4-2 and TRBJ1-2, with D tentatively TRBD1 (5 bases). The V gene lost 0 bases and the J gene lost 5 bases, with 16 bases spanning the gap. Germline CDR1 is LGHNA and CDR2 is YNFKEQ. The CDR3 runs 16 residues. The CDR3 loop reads CASSQDPGRVRYGYTF. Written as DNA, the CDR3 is TGTGCCAGCAGCCAAGACCCCGGCAGGGTAAGATATGGCTACACCTTC.

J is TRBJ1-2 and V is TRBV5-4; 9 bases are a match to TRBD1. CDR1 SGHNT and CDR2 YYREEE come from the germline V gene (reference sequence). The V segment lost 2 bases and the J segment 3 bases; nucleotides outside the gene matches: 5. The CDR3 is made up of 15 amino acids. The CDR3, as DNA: TGTGCCAGCAGCTTACGGGACAGGGTATACTATGGCTACACCTTC. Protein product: CASSLRDRVYYGYTF.

The CDR3 loop is CATSDPGLTGETQYF. CDR3 bases: TGTGCCACCAGTGACCCAGGACTGACCGGGGAGACCCAGTACTTC. The chain is built from TRBV24-1 and TRBJ2-5, with D possibly TRBD2 on 5 matching bases. The V gene lost 4 bases and the J gene lost 5 bases, with 16 bases spanning the gap. Germline V CDR1 and CDR2: KGHDR, SFDVKD. The CDR3 runs to 15 residues.

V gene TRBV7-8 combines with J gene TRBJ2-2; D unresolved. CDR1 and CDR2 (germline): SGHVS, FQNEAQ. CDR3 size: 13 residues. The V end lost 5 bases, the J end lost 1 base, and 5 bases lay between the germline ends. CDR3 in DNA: TGTGCCAGCAGCCATCTGAACACCGGGGAGCTGTTTTTT. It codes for CASSHLNTGELFF.

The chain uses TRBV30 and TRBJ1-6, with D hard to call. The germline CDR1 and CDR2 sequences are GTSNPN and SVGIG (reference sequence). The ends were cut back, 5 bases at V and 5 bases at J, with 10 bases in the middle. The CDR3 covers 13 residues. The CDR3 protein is CAWADNNNSPLHF. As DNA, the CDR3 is TGTGCCTGGGCCGACAATAATAATTCACCCCTCCACTTT.

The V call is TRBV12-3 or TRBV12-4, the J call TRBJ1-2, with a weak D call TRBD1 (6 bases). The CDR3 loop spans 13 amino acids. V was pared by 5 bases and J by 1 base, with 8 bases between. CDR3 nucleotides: TGTGCCAGCAGTCCAGGGGTTAACTATGGCTACACCTTC. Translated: CASSPGVNYGYTF.

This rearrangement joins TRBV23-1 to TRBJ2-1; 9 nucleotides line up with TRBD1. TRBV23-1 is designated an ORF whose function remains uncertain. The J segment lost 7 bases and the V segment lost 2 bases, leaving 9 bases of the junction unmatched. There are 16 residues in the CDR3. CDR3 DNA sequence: TGCGCCAGCAGTCAACCTCGGGGACAGGGTGAGAATGAGCAGTTCTTC. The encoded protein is CASSQPRGQGENEQFF.

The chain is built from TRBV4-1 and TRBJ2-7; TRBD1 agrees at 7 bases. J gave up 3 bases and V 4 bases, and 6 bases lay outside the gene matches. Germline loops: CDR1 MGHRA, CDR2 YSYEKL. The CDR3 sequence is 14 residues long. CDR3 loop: CASSRPGQSYEQYV. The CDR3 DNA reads TGCGCCAGCAGCCGACCGGGACAGAGCTACGAGCAGTACGTC.

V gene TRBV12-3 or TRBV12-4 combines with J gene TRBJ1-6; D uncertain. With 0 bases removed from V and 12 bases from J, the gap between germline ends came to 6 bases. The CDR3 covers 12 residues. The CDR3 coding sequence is TGTGCCAGCAGTTTAGCCCTCTTACCCCTCCACTTT. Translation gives CASSLALLPLHF.

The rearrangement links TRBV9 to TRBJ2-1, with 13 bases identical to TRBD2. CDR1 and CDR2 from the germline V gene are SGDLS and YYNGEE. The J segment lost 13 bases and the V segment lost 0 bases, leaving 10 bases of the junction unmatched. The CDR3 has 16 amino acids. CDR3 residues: CASSVVAVLAGGPQFF. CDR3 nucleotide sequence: TGTGCCAGCAGCGTAGTGGCCGTACTAGCGGGAGGGCCTCAGTTCTTC.